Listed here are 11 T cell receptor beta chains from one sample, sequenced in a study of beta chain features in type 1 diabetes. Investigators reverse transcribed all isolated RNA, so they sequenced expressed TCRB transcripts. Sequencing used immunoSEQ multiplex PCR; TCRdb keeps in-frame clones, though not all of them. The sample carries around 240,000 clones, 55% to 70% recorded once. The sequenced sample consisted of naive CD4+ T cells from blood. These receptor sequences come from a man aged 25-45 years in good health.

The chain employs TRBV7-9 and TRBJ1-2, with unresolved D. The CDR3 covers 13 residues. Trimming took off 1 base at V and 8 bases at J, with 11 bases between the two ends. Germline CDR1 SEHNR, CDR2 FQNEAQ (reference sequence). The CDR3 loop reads CASSLEAGMGYTF. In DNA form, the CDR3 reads TGTGCCAGCAGCTTAGAGGCCGGGATGGGCTACACCTTC.

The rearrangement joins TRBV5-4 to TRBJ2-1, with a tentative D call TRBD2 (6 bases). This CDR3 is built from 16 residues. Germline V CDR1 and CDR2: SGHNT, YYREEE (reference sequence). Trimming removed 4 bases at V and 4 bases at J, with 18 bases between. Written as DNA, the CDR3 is TGTGCCAGCAGCCCCGGGGCCCGGGGGACGTACAATGAGCAGTTCTTC. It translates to CASSPGARGTYNEQFF.

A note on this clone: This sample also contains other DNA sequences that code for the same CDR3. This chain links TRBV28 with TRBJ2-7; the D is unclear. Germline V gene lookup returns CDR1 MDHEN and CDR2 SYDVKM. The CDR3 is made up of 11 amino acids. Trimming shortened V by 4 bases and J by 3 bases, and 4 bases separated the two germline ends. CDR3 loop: CASSSRYEQYF. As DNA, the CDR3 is TGTGCCAGCAGTTCCCGCTACGAGCAGTACTTC.

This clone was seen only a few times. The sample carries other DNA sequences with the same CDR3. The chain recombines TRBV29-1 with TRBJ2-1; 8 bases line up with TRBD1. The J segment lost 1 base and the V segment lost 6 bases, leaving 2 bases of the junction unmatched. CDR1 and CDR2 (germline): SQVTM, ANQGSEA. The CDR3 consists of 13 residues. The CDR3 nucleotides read TGCAGCGTCGACAGGGGTTCCTACAATGAGCAGTTCTTC. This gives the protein CSVDRGSYNEQFF.

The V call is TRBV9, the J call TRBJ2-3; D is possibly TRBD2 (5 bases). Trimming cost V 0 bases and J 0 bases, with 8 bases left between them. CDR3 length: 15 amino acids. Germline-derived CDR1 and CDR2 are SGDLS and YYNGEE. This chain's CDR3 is CASSVGTASTDTQYF. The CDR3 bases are TGTGCCAGCAGCGTAGGGACTGCTAGCACAGATACGCAGTATTTT.

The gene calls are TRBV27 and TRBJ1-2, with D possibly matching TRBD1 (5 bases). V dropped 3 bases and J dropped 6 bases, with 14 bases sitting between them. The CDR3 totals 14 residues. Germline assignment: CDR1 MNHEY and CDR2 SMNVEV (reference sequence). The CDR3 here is CASSFFPGRDGYTF. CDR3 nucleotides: TGTGCCAGCAGTTTTTTCCCGGGGCGGGATGGCTACACCTTC.

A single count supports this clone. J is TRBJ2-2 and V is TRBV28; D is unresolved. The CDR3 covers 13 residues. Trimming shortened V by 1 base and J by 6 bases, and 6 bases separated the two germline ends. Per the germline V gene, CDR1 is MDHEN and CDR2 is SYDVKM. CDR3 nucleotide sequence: TGTGCCAGCAGTTTATCGGCCGCCGGGGAGCTGTTTTTT. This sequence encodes CASSLSAAGELFF.

This CDR3 reads CAWSARGLALLTDTQYF. DNA of the CDR3: TGTGCCTGGAGTGCGAGAGGACTAGCCCTTCTTACAGATACGCAGTATTTT. The chain carries TRBV30 and TRBJ2-3; 8 bases align to TRBD2. The CDR3 runs to 17 residues. The V segment lost 1 base and the J segment 3 bases; nucleotides outside the gene matches: 12. Germline CDR1 reads GTSNPN; CDR2 reads SVGIG (reference sequence). Drawing the rest from reference TRBV30 and TRBJ2-3, the complete variable domain is SQTIHQWPATLVQPVGSPLSLECTVEGTSNPNLYWYRQAAGRGLQLLFYSVGIGQISSEVPQNLSASRPQDRQFILSSKKLLLSDSGFYLCAWSARGLALLTDTQYFGPGTRLTVL.

CDR3 loop: CATSRAPGTTNTGELFF. The CDR3 DNA reads TGTGCCACCAGCAGAGCCCCCGGGACAACGAACACCGGGGAGCTGTTTTTT. The chain links TRBV15 to TRBJ2-2; TRBD1 might be the D (6 bases). Trimming stripped 1 base from V and 0 bases from J, with 12 bases between. CDR3 length: 17 amino acids. In germline, CDR1 is LNHNV, CDR2 YYDKDF (reference sequence).

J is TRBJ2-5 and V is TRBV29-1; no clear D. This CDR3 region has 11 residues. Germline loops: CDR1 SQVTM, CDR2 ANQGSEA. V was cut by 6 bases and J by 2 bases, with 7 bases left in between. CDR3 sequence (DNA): TGCAGCGTGCAATTACAAGAGACCCAGTACTTC. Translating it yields CSVQLQETQYF. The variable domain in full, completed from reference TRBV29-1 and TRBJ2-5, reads SAVISQKPSRDICQRGTSLTIQCQVDSQVTMMFWYRQQPGQSLTLIATANQGSEATYESGFVIDKFPISRPNLTFSTLTVSNMSPEDSSIYLCSVQLQETQYFGPGTRLLVL.

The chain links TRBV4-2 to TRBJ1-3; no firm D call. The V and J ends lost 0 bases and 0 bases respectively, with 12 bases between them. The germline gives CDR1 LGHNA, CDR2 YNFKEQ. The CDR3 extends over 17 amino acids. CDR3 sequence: CASSQEKGSLSGNTIYF. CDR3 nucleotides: TGTGCCAGCAGCCAAGAAAAGGGATCCCTCTCTGGAAACACCATATATTTT.